These 24 T cell receptor beta chains were all obtained from the same sample, sequenced in a study of blood T cell repertoires in COVID-19. Generated by immunoSEQ multiplex PCR, the TCRdb table keeps only in-frame clones and is missing some. The table records around 150,000 clones, roughly 90% of them present only once. The sample taken for sequencing was peripheral blood. These receptors were obtained from a man in his sixties with acute or convalescent COVID-19.

The chain joins TRBV5-1 to TRBJ1-3, with D hard to call. CDR1 and CDR2 (germline): SGHRS, YFSETQ. V was trimmed by 4 bases and J by 4 bases, leaving 12 bases between them. The CDR3 covers 14 residues. The CDR3 DNA is TGCGCCAGCAGCCCAAATCCCGAGGGAAACACCATATATTTT. Its protein is CASSPNPEGNTIYF.

This chain connects TRBV9 to TRBJ2-7, with D perhaps TRBD2 (6 bases). The CDR3 contains 15 residues. Germline CDR1 reads SGDLS; CDR2 reads YYNGEE. The V end was cut by 2 bases, the J end by 1 base, with 13 bases between. As DNA, the CDR3 is TGTGCCAGCAGCGTTCAAGTCGGGGGTTCCTACGAGCAGTACTTC. Translating it yields CASSVQVGGSYEQYF.

The V gene is TRBV10-2, the J gene TRBJ2-7; D gene unclear. With 3 bases removed from V and 2 bases from J, the gap between germline ends came to 11 bases. CDR1 WSHSY and CDR2 SAAADI come from the germline V gene. The length of the CDR3 is 14 residues. CDR3 sequence reads: CASSERGFPYEQYF. Here the CDR3 DNA reads TGCGCCAGCAGTGAACGAGGTTTTCCCTACGAGCAGTACTTC.

In regard to this clone: A read error may produce the germline difference seen at one junction end. The chain uses TRBV3-1 (or the pseudogene TRBV3-2) and TRBJ1-4; D uncertain. The CDR3 totals 13 residues. The germline V gene encodes CDR1 LGHDT and CDR2 YNNKEL (reference sequence). The CDR3 DNA reads as TGTGCCAGCAGCCAAGCTACTACTGAAAAACTGTTTTTT. Amino acids: CASSQATTEKLFF.

This clone was observed once. V and J are TRBV19 and TRBJ2-3, with D perhaps matching TRBD1 (5 bases). Germline assignment: CDR1 LNHDA and CDR2 SQIVND (reference sequence). With 3 bases removed from V and 0 bases from J, the gap between germline ends came to 13 bases. The CDR3 runs 16 residues. The CDR3 DNA is TGTGCCAGTAGTATTACAGGTTTTACTAGCACAGATACGCAGTATTTT. Translation gives CASSITGFTSTDTQYF.

The rearrangement joins TRBV7-9 to TRBJ2-3, with 9 bases lining up with TRBD2. From germline, CDR1 is SEHNR and CDR2 FQNEAQ (reference sequence). The CDR3 has 15 amino acids. Trimming removed 1 base from V and 5 bases from J; junction bases left unmatched: 4. The CDR3 nucleotides read TGTGCCAGCAGCTTAGGCGGGGGGGCAAAAGATACGCAGTATTTT. Protein: CASSLGGGAKDTQYF. Complete variable domain (other parts from reference TRBV7-9 and TRBJ2-3): DTGVSQNPRHKITKRGQNVTFRCDPISEHNRLYWYRQTLGQGPEFLTYFQNEAQLEKSRLLSDRFSAERPKGSFSTLEIQRTEQGDSAMYLCASSLGGGAKDTQYFGPGTRLTVL.

The gene calls are TRBV3-1 (or the pseudogene TRBV3-2) and TRBJ1-5, with unresolved D. This CDR3 is 13 amino acids long. The germline V gene has CDR1 LGHDT and CDR2 YNNKEL (reference sequence). V lost 1 base to trimming and J lost 5 bases, with 6 bases between them. The CDR3 is CASSQGGYQPQHF. CDR3 coding DNA: TGTGCCAGCAGCCAAGGAGGATATCAGCCCCAGCATTTT.

The chain uses TRBV6-2 or TRBV6-3 and TRBJ1-1; 8 positions match TRBD1. With 2 bases clipped from V and 5 bases from J, the junction kept 4 bases outside the gene matches. This CDR3 has 14 residues. Germline CDR1 reads MNHEY; CDR2 reads SVGEGT. DNA of the CDR3: TGTGCCAGCAGTTACACAGGGGGTGGTACTGAAGCTTTCTTT. Protein product: CASSYTGGGTEAFF.

This clone was counted a single time. This chain links TRBV9 with TRBJ1-2; no reliable D call. The germline V and J ends were trimmed by 8 bases and 2 bases, with 7 bases remaining between them. Germline loops: CDR1 SGDLS, CDR2 YYNGEE. The CDR3 consists of 11 residues. The CDR3 is CASDGNYGYTF. Here the CDR3 DNA reads TGTGCCAGTGACGGGAACTATGGCTACACCTTC.

The rearrangement joins TRBV5-4 to TRBJ2-7; D is possibly TRBD1 (6 bases). The CDR3 totals 15 residues. The germline V gene has CDR1 SGHNT and CDR2 YYREEE (reference sequence). Trimming pared 0 bases from V and 7 bases from J, leaving 17 bases between. CDR3 coding DNA: TGTGCCAGCAGCTTGGAAGGGTTGGGGGCGCGGGAGCAGTACTTC. This codes for CASSLEGLGAREQYF.

The chain has TRBV30 and TRBJ1-4; no clear D gene. The CDR3 has 12 amino acids. CDR1 is GTSNPN, CDR2 SVGIG, per germline (reference sequence). V was pared by 2 bases and J by 11 bases, with 12 bases between. The DNA for the CDR3 is TGTGCCTGGAGTATGAGGGAGGACAAACTGTTTTTT. Translated, it gives CAWSMREDKLFF.

The CDR3 nucleotides are TGTGCCAGCAGCCCCAGGGGCACCGGGGAGCTGTTTTTT. Translated: CASSPRGTGELFF. The chain has TRBV5-4 and TRBJ2-2; tentatively, D is TRBD1 (6 bases). Germline-derived CDR1 and CDR2 are SGHNT and YYREEE (reference sequence). The CDR3 runs 13 residues. V shed 4 bases and J shed 4 bases, with 8 bases lying between them. Full variable domain (rest looked up from reference TRBV5-4 and TRBJ2-2): ETGVTQSPTHLIKTRGQQVTLRCSSQSGHNTVSWYQQALGQGPQFIFQYYREEENGRGNFPPRFSGLQFPNYSSELNVNALELDDSALYLCASSPRGTGELFFGEGSRLTVL.

The CDR3 DNA is TGTGCCAGCAGCCTGCAGGGTAAGGCTGGCTACACCTTC. Residues: CASSLQGKAGYTF. This sequence joins TRBV7-9 and TRBJ1-2, with a weak D call TRBD1 (5 bases). There are 13 residues in the CDR3. Trimming took off 5 bases at V and 7 bases at J, with 14 bases between the two ends. The germline CDR1 and CDR2 sequences are SEHNR and FQNEAQ (reference sequence).

V and J are TRBV6-5 and TRBJ1-5, with 7 bases that match TRBD1. Unmatched junction bases numbered 8, after V lost 7 bases and J lost 2 bases. This CDR3 comprises 15 residues. Germline CDR1 and CDR2: MNHEY and SVGAGI. CDR3 nucleotide sequence: TGTGCCAGCACCCCGGACAGGTCGGGCAATCAGCCCCAGCATTTT. Its protein product is CASTPDRSGNQPQHF.

In this sample, this clone turned up a few times. V gene TRBV12-5 combines with J gene TRBJ2-2; D ambiguous. This CDR3 contains 12 residues. Trimming removed 5 bases from V and 6 bases from J, with 7 bases in between. CDR1 is LGHNT and CDR2 is FRNRAP in the germline V gene. The CDR3 sequence is CASGPRSGELFF. The DNA of the CDR3 is TGTGCTAGTGGTCCCCGTTCCGGGGAGCTGTTTTTT. The full variable domain, completed using reference TRBV12-5 and TRBJ2-2, is DARVTQTPRHKVTEMGQEVTMRCQPILGHNTVFWYRQTMMQGLELLAYFRNRAPLDDSGMPKDRFSAEMPDATLATLKIQPSEPRDSAVYFCASGPRSGELFFGEGSRLTVL.

This chain links TRBV7-2 with TRBJ1-4, with 8 bases matching TRBD1. The CDR3 is 14 residues long. Germline CDR1 and CDR2: SGHTA and FQGNSA. With V trimmed by 5 bases and J by 8 bases, 7 bases remained unmatched. The CDR3 sequence: CASSPRTGREKLFF. The CDR3 bases are TGTGCCAGCAGCCCGAGGACAGGGAGGGAAAAACTGTTTTTT.

The gene calls are TRBV12-3 or TRBV12-4 and TRBJ1-2; 8 bases map to TRBD1. V shed 5 bases and J 5 bases; nucleotides not matched to a gene: 4. CDR3 length: 13 residues. CDR3 residues: CASSQGARYGYTF. The CDR3 DNA sequence: TGTGCCAGCAGTCAGGGGGCGCGTTATGGCTACACCTTC.

The CDR3: CASRRTQETQYF. CDR3 coding DNA: TGTGCCAGCAGAAGGACTCAAGAGACCCAGTACTTC. The chain uses TRBV6-5 and TRBJ2-5, with a possible D match to TRBD2 (5 bases). CDR1 is MNHEY and CDR2 is SVGAGI in the germline V gene. V shed 6 bases and J shed 2 bases, with 7 bases lying between them. The CDR3 has 12 amino acids.

The chain links TRBV1 to TRBJ2-7; the table names TRBD2, a call not compared with the DNA. TRBV1 is recorded as a pseudogene. The CDR3 covers 13 residues. CDR3 nucleotide sequence: TGCACCAGCAGCCCTACTGGCTCCTACGAGCAGTACTTC. Encoded protein: CTSSPTGSYEQYF.

V and J are TRBV6-5 and TRBJ1-1, with a tentative D call TRBD1 (5 bases). The CDR3 is 15 residues long. CDR1 is MNHEY, CDR2 SVGAGI, per germline. The V end lost 6 bases, the J end lost 1 base, and 15 bases lay between the germline ends. The CDR3 here is CASRDMGRTNTEAFF. DNA for the CDR3: TGTGCCAGCAGGGATATGGGGCGGACGAACACTGAAGCTTTCTTT.

The chain joins TRBV5-5 to TRBJ2-2; 8 nucleotides line up with TRBD1. The V gene's germline CDR1 is SGHKS and CDR2 YYEKEE (reference sequence). The length of the CDR3 is 16 residues. J gave up 4 bases and V 0 bases, and 5 bases lay outside the gene matches. The DNA for the CDR3 is TGTGCCAGCAGCTTGGCTGTGACAGGGGTCACCGGGGAGCTGTTTTTT. It encodes CASSLAVTGVTGELFF.

The CDR3 spells CSAGQGRELEKLFF. The CDR3 DNA sequence: TGCAGCGCTGGGCAGGGGCGCGAACTTGAAAAACTGTTTTTT. This chain joins TRBV29-1 and TRBJ1-4, with a tentative D call TRBD1 (6 bases). Germline V gene sequence: CDR1 SQVTM, CDR2 ANQGSEA. Trimming pared 7 bases from V and 7 bases from J, leaving 19 bases between. This CDR3 comprises 14 residues.

V and J are TRBV24-1 and TRBJ2-2, with a tentative D call TRBD1 (5 bases). Germline V gene sequence: CDR1 KGHDR, CDR2 SFDVKD. Trimming pared 7 bases from V and 6 bases from J, leaving 14 bases between. The CDR3 spans 14 residues. CDR3 DNA sequence: TGTGCCACCAGGGACACATCCACACCCGGGGAGCTGTTTTTT. Encoded protein: CATRDTSTPGELFF.

J is TRBJ2-3 and V is TRBV6-2 or TRBV6-3, with 9 nucleotides matching TRBD2. The V and J ends lost 2 bases and 1 base, in that order; junction bases with no gene match: 4. The germline V gene encodes CDR1 MNHEY and CDR2 SVGEGT. CDR3 length equals 16 residues. The CDR3, as DNA: TGTGCCAGCAGTTACGAAGAGCGGGGGGGCACAGATACGCAGTATTTT. It encodes CASSYEERGGTDTQYF.